This section outlines one TCR beta chain sequence together with its context. Clones were sequenced by immunoSEQ multiplex PCR, and TCRdb holds only the in-frame ones, with some missing. Of about 16,000 clones listed, over 75% are singletons. The sample comes from a study of blood T cell repertoires in COVID-19. The receptor's source is a human donor with active COVID-19. The donor label of this sample is uncertain. The sequenced sample consisted of peripheral blood.

CDR3 nucleotides: TGTGCCAGCAGTGACGACTACACCAATGAGCAGTTCTTC. Residues: CASSDDYTNEQFF. V usage is TRBV6-4 and J usage is TRBJ2-1, with D possibly TRBD2 on 5 matching bases. In germline, CDR1 is MRHNA, CDR2 SNTAGT. CDR3 size: 13 residues. V lost 2 bases to trimming and J lost 6 bases, with 8 bases between them.